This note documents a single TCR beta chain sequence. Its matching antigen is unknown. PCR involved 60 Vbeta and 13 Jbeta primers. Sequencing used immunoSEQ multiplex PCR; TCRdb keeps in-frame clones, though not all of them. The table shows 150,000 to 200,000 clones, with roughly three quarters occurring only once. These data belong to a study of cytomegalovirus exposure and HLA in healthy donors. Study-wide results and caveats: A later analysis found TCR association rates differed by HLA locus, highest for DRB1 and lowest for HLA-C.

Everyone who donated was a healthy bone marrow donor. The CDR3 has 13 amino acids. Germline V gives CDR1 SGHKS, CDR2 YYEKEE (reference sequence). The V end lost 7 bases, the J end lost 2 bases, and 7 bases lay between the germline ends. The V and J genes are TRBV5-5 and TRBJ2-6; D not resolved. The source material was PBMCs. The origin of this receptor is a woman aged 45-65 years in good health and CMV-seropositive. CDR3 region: CASQKTGANVLTF. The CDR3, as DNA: TGTGCCAGCCAGAAGACTGGGGCCAACGTCCTGACTTTC.